This TCR beta chain was found in a study of vaccination and CD4 T cells after COVID-19. Study-level background: Median time from COVID diagnosis to post-COVID sampling was 101 days (35 to 161). SARS-CoV-2, HCoV-NL63, HCoV-OC43 and HCoV-229E supplied the overlapping spike peptides used to stimulate cells.

With respect to this clonotype: Its antigen is as yet unknown.

Study-level points and caveats: Only post-vaccination samples contained a median approximately 85% of the reactive clones in convalescent patients.

The Oncomine TCR Beta short-read assay sequenced DNA from cultured CD4+ T cells. Researchers extracted genomic DNA from CD4+ T cells that had been cultured. One entry per CDR3 protein results from TCRdb running MiXCR on the PCR reads. The sample has 6,000 to 8,000 distinct CDR3 sequences; about 45% are singletons. Trimming removed 0 bases from V and 5 bases from J, with 16 bases in between. Germline V CDR1 and CDR2: DFQATT, SNEGSKA (reference sequence). This CDR3 contains 15 residues. Treatment denoted: roughly 11-day PBMC culture with coronavirus spike peptide pools or control peptides (ViraFEST assay). CD4+ T lymphocytes from the unexposed donor were collected before the COVID-19 pandemic (2011-2018).

This chain joins TRBV20-1 and TRBJ2-5; D is possibly TRBD1 (6 bases). What was sequenced was CD4+ T cells from blood, cultured in vitro. The sequence came from a human donor in good health. The CDR3 here is CSARDLDGGAETQYF. CDR3 in DNA: TGCAGTGCTAGAGATTTGGATGGGGGCGCGGAGACCCAGTACTTC.